This T cell receptor beta chain was identified during a study of identical twins. cDNA molecules carried unique molecular identifiers, and template switching added a universal primer site. TCRdb reanalysed the 5' RACE reads using MiXCR and keeps one entry per CDR3 protein. The sample holds approximately 550,000 distinct CDR3 sequences; about 20% are singletons and the top ten take 0.45% to 0.5%. Findings and caveats of the study: A lower insertion count was a feature of abundant cord blood beta clonotypes, with no such feature in memory repertoires.

With regard to this clonotype: The target antigen is unknown.

All donors were healthy Caucasians. The V end was cut by 5 bases, the J end by 6 bases, with 13 bases between. This CDR3 has 13 amino acids. Per the germline V gene, CDR1 is SEHNR and CDR2 is FQNEAQ (reference sequence). The same specimen was also included in a second study, on yellow fever vaccine responses in identical twins. That paper adds: Twins' vaccine T cell responses reportedly seemed partly convergent and partly personalized.

The chain employs TRBV7-9 and TRBJ2-5; D remains ambiguous. The sequencing sample was made of CD4+ T cells sorted from blood. The TCR comes from a woman under 30 in good health. The CDR3, as DNA: TGTGCCAGCAGCCTGAGCCTCGGGCAGACCCAGTACTTC. This sequence encodes CASSLSLGQTQYF.